This T cell receptor beta chain comes out of a study of cytomegalovirus exposure and HLA in healthy donors. Findings and caveats of the study: The listing of 150 to 200 TCR beta chains classed them as cytomegalovirus-associated. Beyond CMV serostatus, there was no information to go on about immune exposure.

The primer mix had 60 Vbeta and 13 Jbeta primers. TCRdb's copy holds only in-frame clones and misses some; the assay was immunoSEQ multiplex PCR. The repertoire holds 150,000 or so clones, approximately 83% seen once, with about 3% in the top ten. To note about this clone: The target antigen is unknown.

Germline values: CDR1 SGHTA, CDR2 FQGNSA. Trimming shortened V by 1 base and J by 8 bases, and 12 bases separated the two germline ends. The CDR3 is 14 residues long. Input material: PBMCs. The J gene is TRBJ2-4, the V gene TRBV7-2, with D uncertain. The clonotype comes from a male donor in good health and CMV-seronegative. The CDR3 sequence is CASSLGSSIYIQYF. In nucleotides, the CDR3 is TGTGCCAGCAGCTTAGGAAGTAGCATATACATTCAGTACTTC.